Shown below are 27 T cell receptor beta chains from a single sample sequenced in a study of cytomegalovirus exposure and HLA in healthy donors. PCR amplification relied on 60 Vbeta primers (plus 13 Jbeta primers). Sequenced by immunoSEQ multiplex PCR; TCRdb stores in-frame clones only, minus some. This repertoire shows approximately 180,000 clones, roughly 86% found once; its top ten account for more than 1.5%. The sample was PBMCs. The source of these receptors is a young woman in good health and CMV-seronegative.

The chain carries TRBV19 and TRBJ2-2; TRBD2 matches 8 bases. CDR3 size: 18 residues. V shed 2 bases and J 0 bases; nucleotides not matched to a gene: 8. Germline lookup yields CDR1 LNHDA and CDR2 SQIVND (reference sequence). Written as DNA, the CDR3 is TGTGCCAGTAGTATAACCTGGAAGGGACTAGCGAACACCGGGGAGCTGTTTTTT. Protein product: CASSITWKGLANTGELFF.

The chain couples TRBV6-5 to TRBJ1-5; D unresolved. Trimming took 4 bases from V and 6 from J, leaving 10 bases between them. The V gene's germline CDR1 is MNHEY and CDR2 SVGAGI. The CDR3 spans 13 residues. Here the CDR3 reads CASSSSERQPQHF. CDR3 nucleotide sequence: TGTGCCAGCAGTTCGTCGGAGCGTCAGCCCCAGCATTTT.

In DNA form, the CDR3 reads TGCGCCAGCAGTGAGGGGACTAGCGGGAGACGTTACTACGAGCAGTACTTC. Translation gives CASSEGTSGRRYYEQYF. The chain has TRBV10-1 and TRBJ2-7; 14 bases are shared with TRBD2. The CDR3 consists of 17 residues. The V gene's germline CDR1 is WNHNN and CDR2 SYGVQD (reference sequence). The V segment lost 2 bases and the J segment 3 bases; nucleotides outside the gene matches: 6.

The V gene is TRBV29-1, the J gene TRBJ2-7; no reliable D call. The V gene lost 2 bases and the J gene lost 2 bases, with 13 bases spanning the gap. The CDR3 spans 14 residues. CDR1 is SQVTM and CDR2 is ANQGSEA in the germline V gene. The CDR3: CSVELGVLTYEQYF. The CDR3 DNA reads as TGCAGCGTTGAACTCGGTGTCCTTACCTACGAGCAGTACTTC.

The genes are TRBV30 and TRBJ2-7; D not resolved. The V gene's germline CDR1 is GTSNPN and CDR2 SVGIG (reference sequence). V lost 2 bases to trimming and J lost 0 bases, with 8 bases between them. This CDR3 spans 13 amino acids. The CDR3 spells CAWSLGPSYEQYF. CDR3 nucleotides: TGTGCCTGGAGTTTGGGCCCCTCCTACGAGCAGTACTTC.

The chain couples TRBV29-1 to TRBJ1-1; no clear D. Trimming removed 6 bases from V and 0 bases from J, with 14 bases in between. The CDR3 loop spans 14 amino acids. Germline CDR1 SQVTM, CDR2 ANQGSEA. The CDR3 coding sequence is TGCAGCGTCCCTGGGGAGAATATGAACACTGAAGCTTTCTTT. It codes for CSVPGENMNTEAFF.

The V call is TRBV2, the J call TRBJ2-6, with 9 bases matching TRBD1. Germline V CDR1 and CDR2: SNHLY, FYNNEI. Germline trimming cut 6 bases from V and 0 bases from J; bases unmatched to any gene: 6. CDR3 length: 17 amino acids. The CDR3 loop reads CASRRTGAPSGANVLTF. The CDR3 coding sequence is TGTGCCAGCAGACGGACAGGGGCCCCCTCTGGGGCCAACGTCCTGACTTTC.

The gene calls are TRBV11-2 and TRBJ2-1, with D uncertain. Trimming cost V 5 bases and J 8 bases, with 7 bases left between them. The CDR3 extends over 11 amino acids. Germline V gives CDR1 SGHAT, CDR2 FQNNGV. CDR3 protein: CASSRVDEQFF. The CDR3 nucleotides are TGTGCCAGCAGCCGCGTCGATGAGCAGTTCTTC.

The rearrangement uses TRBV19 and TRBJ2-7, with 14 bases fitting TRBD2. V shed 6 bases and J 2 bases; nucleotides not matched to a gene: 12. The germline V gene has CDR1 LNHDA and CDR2 SQIVND (reference sequence). The CDR3 covers 18 residues. In DNA form, the CDR3 reads TGTGCCAGTAGAGCCGGGACTAGCGGGGGCGCCGGCCCCTACGAGCAGTACTTC. This translates into CASRAGTSGGAGPYEQYF.

The chain links TRBV6-1 to TRBJ2-2, with 10 bases that match TRBD2. V lost 6 bases to trimming and J lost 4 bases; unmatched junction nucleotides: 5. CDR3 length: 15 residues. Germline CDR1 MNHNS, CDR2 SASEGT. The CDR3 loop is CASSQGLATTGELFF. CDR3 sequence (DNA): TGTGCCAGCAGCCAGGGACTAGCGACCACCGGGGAGCTGTTTTTT.

The J gene is TRBJ2-1, the V gene TRBV6-5, with 7 bases that match TRBD1. The CDR3 consists of 15 residues. Germline CDR1 MNHEY, CDR2 SVGAGI. V shed 6 bases and J 0 bases; nucleotides not matched to a gene: 5. CDR3: CASRLDRVSYNEQFF. As DNA, the CDR3 is TGTGCCAGCAGACTCGACAGGGTCTCCTACAATGAGCAGTTCTTC.

This clone was seen more than once but under ten times. The rearrangement joins TRBV18 to TRBJ1-5, with a weak D call TRBD1 (5 bases). The V gene's germline CDR1 is KGHSH and CDR2 LQKENI. The V and J ends lost 2 bases and 6 bases respectively, with 14 bases between them. This CDR3 has 15 residues. Written as DNA, the CDR3 is TGTGCCAGCTCACCAAACCCAGGGCGAAGTCAGCCCCAGCATTTT. This codes for CASSPNPGRSQPQHF.

The V gene is TRBV5-1, the J gene TRBJ2-4; no clear D. Germline assignment: CDR1 SGHRS and CDR2 YFSETQ. V gave up 1 base and J gave up 5 bases, with 16 bases separating them. The length of the CDR3 is 16 residues. The CDR3 bases are TGCGCCAGCAGCTTGTGGAACGTGGCAGGCGAAAACATTCAGTACTTC. Encoded protein: CASSLWNVAGENIQYF.

This clone occurred once. This chain links TRBV5-6 with TRBJ2-1, with 8 bases aligning to TRBD1. CDR1 and CDR2 (germline): SGHDT, YYEEEE. The CDR3 length is 15 residues. V gave up 3 bases and J gave up 2 bases; unmatched junction bases: 4. In nucleotides, the CDR3 is TGTGCCAGCAGCTGGGGACAGGAGCCCTACAATGAGCAGTTCTTC. Translating gives CASSWGQEPYNEQFF.

The chain combines TRBV2 with TRBJ2-5; 8 positions match TRBD2. The CDR3 totals 14 residues. Germline V gives CDR1 SNHLY, CDR2 FYNNEI. V shed 8 bases and J 5 bases; nucleotides not matched to a gene: 10. The CDR3 reads CASWPGGGRETQYF. Written as DNA, the CDR3 is TGTGCCAGCTGGCCGGGAGGGGGGAGGGAGACCCAGTACTTC.

This clone was counted between two and nine times. The genes are TRBV19 and TRBJ1-1, with a weak D call TRBD1 (6 bases). CDR1 LNHDA and CDR2 SQIVND come from the germline V gene (reference sequence). The CDR3 spans 13 residues. The V gene lost 10 bases and the J gene lost 7 bases, with 19 bases spanning the gap. The CDR3 is CAIRAGGGIEAFF. The CDR3 DNA follows: TGTGCCATACGGGCTGGTGGGGGCATTGAAGCTTTCTTT.

This clone was counted once. The rearrangement links TRBV7-8 to TRBJ2-5, with 9 bases that match TRBD2. Germline CDR1 is SGHVS and CDR2 is FQNEAQ. This CDR3 is built from 15 residues. V dropped 2 bases and J dropped 2; count of bases not matched to a gene: 3. CDR3 sequence reads: CASSLQRGAQETQYF. The CDR3 nucleotides are TGTGCCAGCAGCTTACAGCGGGGGGCGCAAGAGACCCAGTACTTC. Together with reference TRBV7-8 and TRBJ2-5, the CDR3 gives the full variable domain: GAGVSQSPRYKVAKRGQDVALRCDPISGHVSLFWYQQALGQGPEFLTYFQNEAQLDKSGLPSDRFFAERPEGSVSTLKIQRTQQEDSAVYLCASSLQRGAQETQYFGPGTRLLVL.

This clone appeared a single time. V gene TRBV29-1 combines with J gene TRBJ1-1; no clear D gene. The CDR3 is made up of 13 amino acids. Germline lookup yields CDR1 SQVTM and CDR2 ANQGSEA. The ends were cut back, 6 bases at V and 0 bases at J, with 11 bases in the middle. DNA of the CDR3: TGCAGCGTCGAGGCCAGAATGAACACTGAAGCTTTCTTT. Translation: CSVEARMNTEAFF. Supplemented by reference TRBV29-1 and TRBJ1-1, the full variable domain reads SAVISQKPSRDICQRGTSLTIQCQVDSQVTMMFWYRQQPGQSLTLIATANQGSEATYESGFVIDKFPISRPNLTFSTLTVSNMSPEDSSIYLCSVEARMNTEAFFGQGTRLTVV.

The CDR3 sequence is CASSQRQAQNEKLFF. CDR3 DNA: TGTGCCAGCAGCCAAAGACAGGCTCAGAACGAAAAACTGTTTTTT. The rearrangement joins TRBV5-6 to TRBJ1-4; the D gene is possibly TRBD1 (6 bases). Germline values: CDR1 SGHDT, CDR2 YYEEEE. V dropped 4 bases and J dropped 8 bases, with 18 bases sitting between them. The CDR3 loop spans 15 amino acids.

This clone came up a few times. J is TRBJ2-5 and V is TRBV15, with 12 bases aligning to TRBD2. The CDR3 extends over 18 amino acids. V lost 3 bases to trimming and J lost 8 bases; unmatched junction nucleotides: 16. Germline V gene lookup returns CDR1 LNHNV and CDR2 YYDKDF (reference sequence). The CDR3 region has the DNA TGTGCCACCAGCAGTACTAGCGGGGGGACCCGACGCTCACGAACCCAGTACTTC. This gives the protein CATSSTSGGTRRSRTQYF. The variable domain in full, with the rest retrieved from reference TRBV15 and TRBJ2-5, is DAMVIQNPRYQVTQFGKPVTLSCSQTLNHNVMYWYQQKSSQAPKLLFHYYDKDFNNEADTPDNFQSRRPNTSFCFLDIRSPGLGDTAMYLCATSSTSGGTRRSRTQYFGPGTRLLVL.

The chain links TRBV7-2 to TRBJ2-7; 11 nucleotides align to TRBD2. The germline CDR1 and CDR2 sequences are SGHTA and FQGNSA. This CDR3 region has 18 residues. V dropped 8 bases and J dropped 0; count of bases not matched to a gene: 15. The CDR3 here is CASGPTSGTLEDSYEQYF. CDR3 DNA: TGTGCCAGCGGCCCGACTAGCGGGACTTTAGAAGACTCCTACGAGCAGTACTTC.

This clone was seen a single time. V is TRBV4-2 and J is TRBJ1-1, with 9 bases that match TRBD1. The CDR3 is 15 amino acids. Germline lookup yields CDR1 LGHNA and CDR2 YNFKEQ. V shed 3 bases and J 4 bases; nucleotides not matched to a gene: 6. CDR3 bases: TGTGCCAGCAGCCAGAGGACAGGGGCCCCCACTGAAGCTTTCTTT. This gives the protein CASSQRTGAPTEAFF.

This chain joins TRBV28 and TRBJ1-1, with D perhaps matching TRBD1 (5 bases). This CDR3 has 15 residues. The germline V gene has CDR1 MDHEN and CDR2 SYDVKM. V lost 5 bases and J 5 bases, leaving 18 bases between the germline ends. CDR3 sequence (DNA): TGTGCCAGCAGTCTTTCGGACGGAGGGGTGACTGAAGCTTTCTTT. Its translation is CASSLSDGGVTEAFF.

This chain links TRBV9 with TRBJ1-1; 8 positions match TRBD1. This CDR3 region has 16 residues. In germline, CDR1 is SGDLS, CDR2 YYNGEE. V lost 0 bases, J lost 4 bases, and 8 bases stayed unmatched. The CDR3: CASSVGTGQVGTEAFF. The CDR3 nucleotides read TGTGCCAGCAGCGTAGGGACAGGGCAAGTGGGCACTGAAGCTTTCTTT.

This CDR3 reads CASSSQGGSYNEQFF. For the CDR3, the DNA is TGTGCCAGCAGCTCGCAGGGTGGCTCCTACAATGAGCAGTTCTTC. This chain uses TRBV5-5 with TRBJ2-1; possible D gene TRBD1, 5 bases. There are 15 residues in the CDR3. The germline gives CDR1 SGHKS, CDR2 YYEKEE (reference sequence). Trimming removed 3 bases from V and 0 bases from J, with 10 bases in between.

V usage is TRBV6-6 and J usage is TRBJ2-7, with D possibly being TRBD2 (6 bases). V was pared by 8 bases and J by 3 bases, with 17 bases between. Germline loops: CDR1 MNHNY, CDR2 SVGAGI (reference sequence). The CDR3 consists of 14 residues. In DNA form, the CDR3 reads TGTGCCAGCGAGGGGCTAGCGCAACACTACGAGCAGTACTTC. Translation: CASEGLAQHYEQYF.

The chain employs TRBV7-8 and TRBJ2-1; 7 bases are shared with TRBD1. CDR3 length: 12 amino acids. Germline trimming cut 4 bases from V and 7 bases from J; bases unmatched to any gene: 1. Germline V gives CDR1 SGHVS, CDR2 FQNEAQ. CDR3 sequence reads: CASSSTGNEQFF. The CDR3 DNA reads as TGTGCCAGCAGCTCGACAGGGAATGAGCAGTTCTTC.